The next 2 T cell receptor beta chains were all read from a single sample in a study of cytomegalovirus exposure and HLA in healthy donors. With 60 Vbeta and 13 Jbeta primers, the PCR was carried out. Using immunoSEQ multiplex PCR, the repertoire was profiled, and TCRdb retains in-frame clones only, with some absent. The table includes some 90,000 clones, less than 80% detected once. The sample consisted of PBMCs. The receptor source for this set is a woman aged 35 to 49 in good health and CMV-seronegative.

The gene calls are TRBV4-3 and TRBJ2-7; 11 nucleotides line up with TRBD2. CDR1 is LGHNA, CDR2 YSLEER, per germline. J lost 0 bases, V lost 4 bases, and 5 bases had no gene match. The CDR3 sequence is 16 residues long. CDR3 nucleotides: TGCGCCAGCAGCCCCCGGACTAGCGGGCTCTCCTACGAGCAGTACTTC. Protein sequence: CASSPRTSGLSYEQYF.

This clone has a handful of counts. This chain uses TRBV6-5 with TRBJ1-1, with TRBD1 matching 7 bases. Germline V gene lookup returns CDR1 MNHEY and CDR2 SVGAGI. The CDR3 is 14 residues long. V trimming: 2 bases; J trimming: 4 bases; junction bases outside the gene matches: 4. In DNA, the CDR3 is TGTGCCAGCAGTTACGTACCAGGGGGCACTGAAGCTTTCTTT. It codes for CASSYVPGGTEAFF.